The rows below give T cell receptor beta chains drawn from one sample of a study of blood T cell repertoires in COVID-19. The assay was immunoSEQ multiplex PCR, and TCRdb's table has in-frame clones only and misses some. There are 300,000 or so clones in the sample; more than 85% occur only once, and 2.2% lies in the top ten. Sequencing used peripheral blood. The receptors stem from a woman aged 25-40 years with COVID-19, enrolled during active disease. CDR3s include the opening cysteine and the closing phenylalanine or tryptophan. The D gene is left open where the match is weak. Clone size appears in some rows only: once, few, many, or a class for an expanded clone.

V,J,size,D,DNA,CDR3
TRBV24-1,TRBJ2-3,.,TRBD1,TGTGCCACCAGTGATTTCCGGGACAGGGGTACAGATACGCAGTATTTT,CATSDFRDRGTDTQYF
TRBV7-2,TRBJ1-2,.,.,TGTGCCAGCAGCTTAGGTTACCCCCCAACAGGGTTTGGCTACACCTTC,CASSLGYPPTGFGYTF
TRBV7-6,TRBJ2-1,once,.,TGTGCCAGCAGCTTAGCGGGAGGAAATGAGCAGTTCTTC,CASSLAGGNEQFF
TRBV19,TRBJ1-5,.,.,TGTGCCAGTAGCACCAGGGAGGCCAGGCCCCAGCATTTT,CASSTREARPQHF
TRBV19,TRBJ2-5,.,TRBD2,TGTGCCAGTAGTATCCCTAGCGGGGATCTGCTTGCACAAGAGACCCAGTACTTC,CASSIPSGDLLAQETQYF
TRBV11-2,TRBJ1-6,.,TRBD1,TGTGCCAGCAGCTCCGGGACAGGGTATAATTCACCCCTCCACTTT,CASSSGTGYNSPLHF
TRBV7-9,TRBJ2-1,.,.,TGTGCCAGCAGCCAGCAAGGGAGTTTAGGGAATGAGCAGTTCTTC,CASSQQGSLGNEQFF
TRBV30,TRBJ1-3,.,.,TGTGCCTGGAGCCGGGGTCTCGCTGGAAACACCATATATTTT,CAWSRGLAGNTIYF
TRBV6-2/TRBV6-3,TRBJ1-1,.,.,TGTGCCAGCAGTTACCTCCTGACAGAGCTTAAGGCTTTCTTT,CASSYLLTELKAFF
TRBV4-2,TRBJ1-2,.,TRBD1,TGTGCCAGCAGCCAGGGGACAGGGGGGAGTGGGGGATGGTATGGCTACACCTTC,CASSQGTGGSGGWYGYTF
TRBV29-1,TRBJ2-1,.,TRBD2,TGCAGCGCCGGCGGGAGGGCCACACGTGAGCAGTTCTTC,CSAGGRATREQFF
TRBV11-2,TRBJ1-1,.,TRBD1,TGTGCCAGCAGCTTAGGTCGGACAGGGGAAGCTTTCTTT,CASSLGRTGEAFF
TRBV2,TRBJ1-1,.,.,TGTGCCAGCAGGGATCTTAATCAGGGTCACACTGAAGCTTTCTTT,CASRDLNQGHTEAFF
TRBV5-6,TRBJ2-7,.,.,TGTGCCAGCAGCTTGGCTGCACAGGGTAGCTACGAGCAGTACTTC,CASSLAAQGSYEQYF
TRBV9,TRBJ2-7,.,.,TGTGCCAGCAGCGTAGCTGGCCAGGGGCTGTACGAGCAGTACTTC,CASSVAGQGLYEQYF
TRBV19,TRBJ1-5,once,TRBD1,TGTGCCAGTAGCAAGGGACAGGGTGGTTATCAGCCCCAGCATTTT,CASSKGQGGYQPQHF
TRBV25-1,TRBJ2-7,.,.,TGTGCCAGCAGTGAGTACGGGACCTACGAGCAGTACTTC,CASSEYGTYEQYF
TRBV5-4,TRBJ1-1,.,TRBD1,TGTGCCAGCAGCTTGGCAGGGGGCAGGGAAGCTTTCTTT,CASSLAGGREAFF
TRBV5-8,TRBJ1-2,.,TRBD1,TGTGCCAGCAGCCTGTCAGGGGGATCAAACTATGGCTACACCTTC,CASSLSGGSNYGYTF
TRBV6-5,TRBJ2-3,.,TRBD2,TGTGCCAGCACCGGGCTAGCGGGAGCCGATACGCAGTATTTT,CASTGLAGADTQYF
TRBV6-5,TRBJ1-1,.,.,TGTGCCAGCAGTTACGTGGGACTAAACACTGAAGCTTTCTTT,CASSYVGLNTEAFF
TRBV5-8,TRBJ2-5,.,.,TGTGCCAGCAGACCGGGATTGCGGGGCCAAGAGACCCAGTACTTC,CASRPGLRGQETQYF
TRBV6-5,TRBJ1-5,once,TRBD1,TGTGCCAGCAAAGATCAGGGGGCCAATCAGCCCCAGCATTTT,CASKDQGANQPQHF
TRBV27,TRBJ1-1,.,.,TGTGCCAGCAGTTCGAAAGGAGCTGAAGCTTTCTTT,CASSSKGAEAFF
TRBV19,TRBJ1-5,.,.,TGTGCCAGTAGTATTCAAGGAGATAGCAATCAGCCCCAGCATTTT,CASSIQGDSNQPQHF
TRBV7-6,TRBJ2-7,.,TRBD2,TGTGCCAGCAGCTTAGCTACTAGCGGGATGTACGAGCAGTACTTC,CASSLATSGMYEQYF
TRBV2,TRBJ1-1,.,TRBD1,TGTGCCAGCGGTGGCGTAACAGGGGGATTGACTGAAGCTTTCTTT,CASGGVTGGLTEAFF
TRBV6-5,TRBJ1-2,.,.,TGTGCCAGCAGTAAATTACAGGAGACTAACTATGGCTACACCTTC,CASSKLQETNYGYTF
TRBV19,TRBJ1-1,.,.,TGTGCCAGTAATGAGGCCAAAGAAGCTTTCTTT,CASNEAKEAFF
TRBV5-1,TRBJ2-1,.,.,TGCGCCAGCAGTTATTCTGCCTACAATGAGCAGTTCTTC,CASSYSAYNEQFF
TRBV11-2,TRBJ1-3,.,.,TGTGCCAGCAGCCCAGGGGCAGGTTCCTCTGGAAACACCATATATTTT,CASSPGAGSSGNTIYF
TRBV4-1,TRBJ2-7,once,TRBD1,TGCGCCAGCAGCCAACCGGGACAGGGCTACGAGCAGTACTTC,CASSQPGQGYEQYF
TRBV28,TRBJ1-3,once,TRBD1,TGTGCCAGCAGTTCACCCCGGACAGGGGGCGGTGGAAACACCATATATTTT,CASSSPRTGGGGNTIYF
TRBV2,TRBJ2-1,.,TRBD1,TGTGCCAGCAGCTCCGGGACAGGGGTCTACAATGAGCAGTTCTTC,CASSSGTGVYNEQFF
TRBV5-1,TRBJ1-3,few,.,TGCGCCAGCAGCTGGGGCAGTTCCGGAAACACCATATATTTT,CASSWGSSGNTIYF
TRBV5-1,TRBJ1-1,.,.,TGCGCCAGCAGCTTGTTGGAGGGGCGGAACACTGAAGCTTTCTTT,CASSLLEGRNTEAFF
TRBV19,TRBJ1-2,.,.,TGTGCCAGTAGTGGAAGGGACTTACCATGGGATGGCTACACCTTC,CASSGRDLPWDGYTF